The clone carrying this TCR beta chain turned up a few times. The antigen is undetermined. This sample was taken from a study of vaccination and CD4 T cells after COVID-19. The treatment here: roughly 11-day PBMC culture with coronavirus spike peptide pools or control peptides (ViraFEST assay). Sequenced with the Oncomine TCR Beta short-read assay was DNA taken from cultured CD4+ T cells. TCRdb processed the PCR reads anew with MiXCR; each CDR3 protein has one entry. The repertoire holds more than 15,000 distinct CDR3 sequences, with about 44% as singletons. There are 13 residues in the CDR3. V gave up 1 base and J gave up 3 bases, with 7 bases separating them. Germline CDR1 GTSNPN, CDR2 SVGIG (reference sequence).

The sequencing here drew on CD4+ T cells from blood, cultured in vitro, taken before SARS-CoV-2 vaccination. The V call is TRBV30, the J call TRBJ1-5; D is uncertain. This receptor was taken from a human donor who had recovered from COVID-19. The CDR3 DNA reads as TGTGCCTGGAGTGACGGGGACAATCAGCCCCAGCATTTT. This codes for CAWSDGDNQPQHF.